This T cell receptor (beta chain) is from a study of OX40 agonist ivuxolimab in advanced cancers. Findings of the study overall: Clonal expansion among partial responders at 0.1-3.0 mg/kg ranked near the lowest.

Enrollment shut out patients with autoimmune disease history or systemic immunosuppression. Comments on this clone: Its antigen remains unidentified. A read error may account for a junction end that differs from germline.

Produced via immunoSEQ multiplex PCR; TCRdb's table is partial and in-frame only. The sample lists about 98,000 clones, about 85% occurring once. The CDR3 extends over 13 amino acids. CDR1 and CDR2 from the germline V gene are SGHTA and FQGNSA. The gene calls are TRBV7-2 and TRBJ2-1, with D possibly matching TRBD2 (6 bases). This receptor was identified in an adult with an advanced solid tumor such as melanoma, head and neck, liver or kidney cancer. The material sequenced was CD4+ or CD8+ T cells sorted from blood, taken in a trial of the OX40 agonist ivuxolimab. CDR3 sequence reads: CASSLQVADLALF. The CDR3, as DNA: TGTGCCAGCAGCTTGCAGGTAGCGGATCTTGCCCTCTTC. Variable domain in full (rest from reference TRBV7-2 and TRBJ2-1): GAGVSQSPSNKVTEKGKDVELRCDPISGHTALYWYRQSLGQGLEFLIYFQGNSAPDKSGLPSDRFSAERTGGSVSTLTIQRTQQEDSAVYLCASSLQVADLALFGPGTRLTVL.